This entry is about one T cell receptor beta chain. This specimen belongs to a study of blood T cell repertoires in COVID-19. Study details: Italy, Spain and the United States were the sources of the convalescent and acute COVID-19 samples. In each case, the material was cDNA or gDNA derived from T cells, B-cell-depleted T cells, or PBMCs.

In the study's own analysis: Estimation of nucleated cell counts relied on the amplification of reference gene primers. TCRdb's table, derived via immunoSEQ multiplex PCR, lists solely in-frame clones and lacks some. The D gene and trimming were derived from the DNA, and the V and J assignments and clone size from that table. The table records approximately 40,000 clones, 80% of them present only once. Between the trimmed V and J ends, which lost 0 bases and 1 base, there was a span of 8 bases. CDR3 length equals 14 residues. Germline CDR1 SGHRS, CDR2 YFSETQ. This TCR derives from a man older than 75 with active or convalescent COVID-19. The sequenced material came from peripheral blood. The V and J genes are TRBV5-1 and TRBJ2-7, with D perhaps matching TRBD1 (6 bases). This chain's CDR3 is CASSLEQGSYEQYF. The CDR3 DNA is TGCGCCAGCAGCTTGGAACAGGGATCCTACGAGCAGTACTTC.